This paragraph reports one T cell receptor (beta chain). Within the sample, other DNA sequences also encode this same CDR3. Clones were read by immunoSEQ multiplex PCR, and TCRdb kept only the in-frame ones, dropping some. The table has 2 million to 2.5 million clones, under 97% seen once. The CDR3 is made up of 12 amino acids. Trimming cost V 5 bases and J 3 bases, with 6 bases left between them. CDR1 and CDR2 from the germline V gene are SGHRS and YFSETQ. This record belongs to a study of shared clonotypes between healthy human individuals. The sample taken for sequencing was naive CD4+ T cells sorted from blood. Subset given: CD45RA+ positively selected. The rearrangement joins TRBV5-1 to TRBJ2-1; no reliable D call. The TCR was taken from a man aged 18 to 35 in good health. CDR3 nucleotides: TGCGCCAGCAGTCTGGACTACAATGAGCAGTTCTTC. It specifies CASSLDYNEQFF.